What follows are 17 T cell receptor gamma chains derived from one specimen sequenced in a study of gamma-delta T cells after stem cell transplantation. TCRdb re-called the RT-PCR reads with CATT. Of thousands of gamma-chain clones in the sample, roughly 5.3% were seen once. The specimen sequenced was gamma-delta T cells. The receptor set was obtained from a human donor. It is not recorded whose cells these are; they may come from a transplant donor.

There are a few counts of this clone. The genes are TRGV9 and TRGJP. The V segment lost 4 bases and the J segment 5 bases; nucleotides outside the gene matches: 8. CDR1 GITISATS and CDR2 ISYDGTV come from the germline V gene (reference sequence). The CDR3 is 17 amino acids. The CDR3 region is CALWDGKEELGKKIKVF. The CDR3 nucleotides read TGTGCCTTGTGGGATGGTAAGGAAGAGTTGGGCAAAAAAATCAAGGTATTT.

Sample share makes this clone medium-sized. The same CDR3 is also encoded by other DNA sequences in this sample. This CDR3 reads CALWVGLGKKIKVF. Written as DNA, the CDR3 is TGTGCCTTGTGGGTGGGGTTGGGCAAAAAAATCAAGGTATTT. This chain uses TRGV9 with TRGJP. Looked up from germline, CDR1 is GITISATS and CDR2 is ISYDGTV (reference sequence). Losses at the gene ends were 5 bases for V and 9 bases for J; bases not matched to a gene: 4. The CDR3 loop spans 14 amino acids.

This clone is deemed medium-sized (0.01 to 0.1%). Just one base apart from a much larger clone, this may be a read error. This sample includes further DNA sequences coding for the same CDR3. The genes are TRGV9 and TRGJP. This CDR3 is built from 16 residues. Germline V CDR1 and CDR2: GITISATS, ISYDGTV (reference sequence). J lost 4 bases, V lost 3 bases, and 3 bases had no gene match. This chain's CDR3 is CALWEIQELGKKIKVF. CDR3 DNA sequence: TGTGCCTTGTGGGAGATTCAAGAGTTGGGCAAAAAAATCAAGGTATTT.

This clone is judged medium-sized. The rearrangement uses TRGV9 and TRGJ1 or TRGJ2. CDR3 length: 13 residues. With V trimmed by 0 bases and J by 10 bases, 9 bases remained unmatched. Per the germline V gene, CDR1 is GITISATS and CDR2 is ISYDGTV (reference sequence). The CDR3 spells CALWEVRCWKKLF. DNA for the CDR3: TGTGCCTTGTGGGAGGTGAGGTGCTGGAAGAAACTCTTT.

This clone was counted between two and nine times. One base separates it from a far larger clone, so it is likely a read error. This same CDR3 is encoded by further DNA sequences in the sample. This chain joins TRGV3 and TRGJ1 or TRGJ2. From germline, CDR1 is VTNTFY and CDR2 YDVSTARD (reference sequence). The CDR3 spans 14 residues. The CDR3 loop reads CATWDRPWDYKKLF. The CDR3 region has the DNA TGTGCCACCTGGGACAGGCCATGGGATTATAAGAAGCTCTTT.

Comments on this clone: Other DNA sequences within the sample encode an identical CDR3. CDR3 DNA: TGTGCCTTGTGGGATCCGCAAGAGTTGGGCAAAAAAATCAAGGTATTT. Translated: CALWDPQELGKKIKVF. The chain couples TRGV9 to TRGJP. Germline assignment: CDR1 GITISATS and CDR2 ISYDGTV (reference sequence). The CDR3 contains 16 residues. V was pared by 4 bases and J by 3 bases, with 3 bases of the junction left unmatched.

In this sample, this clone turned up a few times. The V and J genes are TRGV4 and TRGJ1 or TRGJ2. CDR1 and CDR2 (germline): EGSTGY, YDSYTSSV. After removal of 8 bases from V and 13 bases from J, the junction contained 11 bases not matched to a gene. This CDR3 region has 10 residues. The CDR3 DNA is TGTGCCACCTATCCCCACCCTAAACTCTTT. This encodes CATYPHPKLF.

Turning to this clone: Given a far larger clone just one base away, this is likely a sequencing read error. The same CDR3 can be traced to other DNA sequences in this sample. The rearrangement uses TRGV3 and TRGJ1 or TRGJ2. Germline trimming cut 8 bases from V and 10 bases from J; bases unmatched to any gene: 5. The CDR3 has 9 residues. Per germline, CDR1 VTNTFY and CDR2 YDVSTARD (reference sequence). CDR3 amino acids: CATSHKKLF. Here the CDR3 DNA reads TGTGCCACCTCCCACAAGAAACTCTTT.

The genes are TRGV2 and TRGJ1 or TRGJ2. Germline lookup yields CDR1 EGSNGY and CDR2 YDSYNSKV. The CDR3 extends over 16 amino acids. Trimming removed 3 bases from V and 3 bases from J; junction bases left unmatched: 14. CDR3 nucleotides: TGTGCCACCTGGGACAGGCCCCGCCGCGTTTATTATAAGAAACTCTTT. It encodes CATWDRPRRVYYKKLF.

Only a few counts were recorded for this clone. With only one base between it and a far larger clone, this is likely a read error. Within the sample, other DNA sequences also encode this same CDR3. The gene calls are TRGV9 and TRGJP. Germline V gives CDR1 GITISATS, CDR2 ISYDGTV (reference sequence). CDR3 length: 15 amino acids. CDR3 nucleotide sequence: TGCGCCTTGTGGGATGAAGAGTTGGGCAAAAAAATCAAGGTATTT. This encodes CALWDEELGKKIKVF.

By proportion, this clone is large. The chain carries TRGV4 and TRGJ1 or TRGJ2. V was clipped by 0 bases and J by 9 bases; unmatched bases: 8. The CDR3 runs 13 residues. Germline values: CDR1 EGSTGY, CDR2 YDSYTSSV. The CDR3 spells CATWDGERPKKLF. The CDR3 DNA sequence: TGTGCCACCTGGGATGGGGAAAGACCTAAGAAACTCTTT.

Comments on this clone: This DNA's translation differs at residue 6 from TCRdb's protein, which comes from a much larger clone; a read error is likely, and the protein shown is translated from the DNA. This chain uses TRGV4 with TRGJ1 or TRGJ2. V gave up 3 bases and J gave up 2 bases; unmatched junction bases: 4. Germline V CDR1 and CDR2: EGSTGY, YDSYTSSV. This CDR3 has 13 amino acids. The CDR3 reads CATWDTDYYKKLF. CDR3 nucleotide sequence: TGTGCCACCTGGGATACGGATTATTATAAGAAACTCTTT.

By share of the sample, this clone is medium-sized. The CDR3 DNA reads TGTGCCACCCGCCTAACCCTTAAGAAACTCTTT. It encodes CATRLTLKKLF. The chain joins TRGV4 to TRGJ1 or TRGJ2. CDR3 length equals 11 residues. Per the germline V gene, CDR1 is EGSTGY and CDR2 is YDSYTSSV. The ends lost 9 bases at V and 9 bases at J; junction bases unmatched: 11.

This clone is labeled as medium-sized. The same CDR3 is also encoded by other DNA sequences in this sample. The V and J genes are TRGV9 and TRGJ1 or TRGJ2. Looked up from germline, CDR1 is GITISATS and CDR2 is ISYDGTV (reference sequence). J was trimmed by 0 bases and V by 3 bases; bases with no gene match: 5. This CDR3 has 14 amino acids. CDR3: CALWERSNYYKKLF. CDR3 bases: TGTGCCTTGTGGGAGCGTTCGAATTATTATAAGAAACTCTTT.

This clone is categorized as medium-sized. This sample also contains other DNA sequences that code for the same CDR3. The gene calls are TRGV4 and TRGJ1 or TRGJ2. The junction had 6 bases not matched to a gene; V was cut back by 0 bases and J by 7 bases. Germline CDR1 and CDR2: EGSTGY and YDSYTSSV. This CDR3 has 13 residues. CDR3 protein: CATWDGPGYKKLF. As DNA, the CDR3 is TGTGCCACCTGGGATGGGCCGGGGTATAAGAAACTCTTT.

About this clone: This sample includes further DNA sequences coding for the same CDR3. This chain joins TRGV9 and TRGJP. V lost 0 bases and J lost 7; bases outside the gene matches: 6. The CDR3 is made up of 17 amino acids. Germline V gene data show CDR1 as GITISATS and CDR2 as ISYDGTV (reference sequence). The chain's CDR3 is CALWEVRRELGKKIKVF. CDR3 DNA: TGTGCCTTGTGGGAGGTGCGAAGGGAGTTGGGCAAAAAAATCAAGGTATTT.

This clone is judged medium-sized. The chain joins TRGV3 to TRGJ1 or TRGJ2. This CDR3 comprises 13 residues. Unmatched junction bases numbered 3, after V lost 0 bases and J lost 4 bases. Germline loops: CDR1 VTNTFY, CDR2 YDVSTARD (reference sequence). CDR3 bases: TGTGCCACCTGGGACAGGAGGTATTATAAGAAACTCTTT. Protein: CATWDRRYYKKLF.